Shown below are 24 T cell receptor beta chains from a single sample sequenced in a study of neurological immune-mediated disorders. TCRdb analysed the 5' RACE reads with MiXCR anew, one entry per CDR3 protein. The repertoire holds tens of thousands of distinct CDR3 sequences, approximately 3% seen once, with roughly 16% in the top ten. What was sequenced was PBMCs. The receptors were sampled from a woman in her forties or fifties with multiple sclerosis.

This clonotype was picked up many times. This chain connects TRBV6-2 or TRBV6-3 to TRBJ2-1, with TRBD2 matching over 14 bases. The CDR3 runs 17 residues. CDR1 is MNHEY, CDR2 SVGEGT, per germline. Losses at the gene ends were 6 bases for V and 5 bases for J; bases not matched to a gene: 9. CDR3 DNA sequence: TGTGCCAGCAGCCCCGGGACTAGCGGGAGTGGGGACAATGAGCAGTTCTTC. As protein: CASSPGTSGSGDNEQFF.

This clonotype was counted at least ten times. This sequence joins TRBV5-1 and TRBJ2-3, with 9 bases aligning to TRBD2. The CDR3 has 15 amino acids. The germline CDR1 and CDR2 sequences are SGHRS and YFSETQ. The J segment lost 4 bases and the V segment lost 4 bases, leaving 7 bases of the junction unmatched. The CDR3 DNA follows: TGCGCCAGCAGCCCAGCGGGGGGACTTTCAGATACGCAGTATTTT. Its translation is CASSPAGGLSDTQYF. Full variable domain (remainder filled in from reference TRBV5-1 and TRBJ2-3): KAGVTQTPRYLIKTRGQQVTLSCSPISGHRSVSWYQQTPGQGLQFLFEYFSETQRNKGNFPGRFSGRQFSNSRSEMNVSTLELGDSALYLCASSPAGGLSDTQYFGPGTRLTVL.

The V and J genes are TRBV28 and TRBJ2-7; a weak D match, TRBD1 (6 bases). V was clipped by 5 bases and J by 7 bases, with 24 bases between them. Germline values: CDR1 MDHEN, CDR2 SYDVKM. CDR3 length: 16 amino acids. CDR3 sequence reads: CASSNSGQRNLIEQYF. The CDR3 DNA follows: TGTGCCAGCAGTAATTCCGGACAGCGGAATTTAATAGAGCAGTACTTC.

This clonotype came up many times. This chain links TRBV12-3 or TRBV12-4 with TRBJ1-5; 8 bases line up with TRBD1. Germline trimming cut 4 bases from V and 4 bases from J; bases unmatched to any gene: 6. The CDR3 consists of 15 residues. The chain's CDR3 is CASSSRTGFNQPQHF. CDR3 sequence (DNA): TGTGCCAGCAGTTCGAGGACAGGGTTTAATCAGCCCCAGCATTTT.

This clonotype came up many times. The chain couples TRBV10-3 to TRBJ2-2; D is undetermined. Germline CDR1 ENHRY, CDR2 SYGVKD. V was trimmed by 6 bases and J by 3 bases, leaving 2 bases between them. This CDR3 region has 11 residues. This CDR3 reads CAISYTGELFF. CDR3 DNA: TGTGCCATCAGCTACACCGGGGAGCTGTTTTTT.

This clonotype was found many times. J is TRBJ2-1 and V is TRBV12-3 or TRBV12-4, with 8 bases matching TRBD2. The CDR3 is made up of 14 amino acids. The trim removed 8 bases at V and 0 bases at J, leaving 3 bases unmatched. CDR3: CASGTSGSYNEQFF. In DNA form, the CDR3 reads TGTGCCAGCGGCACTAGCGGCTCCTACAATGAGCAGTTCTTC.

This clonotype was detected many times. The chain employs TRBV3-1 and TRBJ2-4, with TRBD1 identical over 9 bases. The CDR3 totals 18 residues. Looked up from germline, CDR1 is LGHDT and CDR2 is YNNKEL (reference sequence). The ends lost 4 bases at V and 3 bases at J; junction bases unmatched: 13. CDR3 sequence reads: CASSLLHTGTGFKNIQYF. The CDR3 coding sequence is TGTGCCAGCAGCCTACTACACACCGGGACAGGGTTCAAAAACATTCAGTACTTC.

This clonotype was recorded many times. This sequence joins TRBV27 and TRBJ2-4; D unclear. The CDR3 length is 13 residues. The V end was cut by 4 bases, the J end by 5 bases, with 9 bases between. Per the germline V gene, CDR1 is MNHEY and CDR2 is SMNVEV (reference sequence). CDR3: CASSYGPQNIQYF. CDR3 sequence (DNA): TGTGCCAGCAGTTATGGGCCCCAAAACATTCAGTACTTC.

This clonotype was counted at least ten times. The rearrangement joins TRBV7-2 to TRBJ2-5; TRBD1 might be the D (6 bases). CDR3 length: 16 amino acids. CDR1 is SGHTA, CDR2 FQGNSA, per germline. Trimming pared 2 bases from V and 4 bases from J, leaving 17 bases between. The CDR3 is CASSLRQGNPVETQYF. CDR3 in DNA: TGTGCCAGCAGCTTAAGGCAGGGGAACCCGGTAGAGACCCAGTACTTC.

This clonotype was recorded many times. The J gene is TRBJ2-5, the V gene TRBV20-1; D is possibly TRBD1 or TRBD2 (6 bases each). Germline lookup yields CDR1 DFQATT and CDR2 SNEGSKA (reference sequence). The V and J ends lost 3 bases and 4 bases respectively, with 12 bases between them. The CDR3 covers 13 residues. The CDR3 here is CSAREGVGETQYF. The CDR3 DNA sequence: TGCAGTGCTAGGGAGGGGGTAGGAGAGACCCAGTACTTC.

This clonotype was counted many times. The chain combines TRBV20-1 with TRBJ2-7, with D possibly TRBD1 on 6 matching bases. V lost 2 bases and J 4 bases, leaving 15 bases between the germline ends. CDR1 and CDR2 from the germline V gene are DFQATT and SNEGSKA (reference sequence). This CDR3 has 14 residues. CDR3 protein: CSARSVGAQYEQYV. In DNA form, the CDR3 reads TGCAGTGCTAGATCGGTGGGGGCTCAATACGAGCAGTACGTC.

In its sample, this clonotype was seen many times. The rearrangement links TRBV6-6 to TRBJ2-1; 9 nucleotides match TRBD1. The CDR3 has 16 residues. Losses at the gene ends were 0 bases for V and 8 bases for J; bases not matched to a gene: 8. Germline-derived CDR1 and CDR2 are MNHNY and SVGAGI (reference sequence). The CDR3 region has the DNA TGTGCCAGCAGTTACTCATTTGGGGACAGGGCACATGAGCAGTTCTTC. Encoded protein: CASSYSFGDRAHEQFF.

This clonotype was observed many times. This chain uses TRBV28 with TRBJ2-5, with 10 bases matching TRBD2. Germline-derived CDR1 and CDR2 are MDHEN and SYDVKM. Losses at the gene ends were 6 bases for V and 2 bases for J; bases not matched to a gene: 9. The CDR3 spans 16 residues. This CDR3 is CASSPHLAGAQETQYF. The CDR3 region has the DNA TGTGCCAGCAGCCCCCACCTAGCGGGGGCACAAGAGACCCAGTACTTC.

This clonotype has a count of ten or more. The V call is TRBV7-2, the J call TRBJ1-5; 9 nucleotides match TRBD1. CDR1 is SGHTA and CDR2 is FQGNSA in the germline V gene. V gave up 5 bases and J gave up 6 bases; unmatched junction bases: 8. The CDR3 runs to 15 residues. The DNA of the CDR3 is TGTGCCAGCAGCCCACAGGGGGCGCTTGGTCAGCCCCAGCATTTT. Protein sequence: CASSPQGALGQPQHF.

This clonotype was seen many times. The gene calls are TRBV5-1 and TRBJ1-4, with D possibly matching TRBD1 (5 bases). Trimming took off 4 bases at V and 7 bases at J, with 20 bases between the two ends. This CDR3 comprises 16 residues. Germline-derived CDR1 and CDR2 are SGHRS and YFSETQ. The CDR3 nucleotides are TGCGCCAGCAGCCCCCTTGGCGGGGCCGAGGGTGAAAAACTGTTTTTT. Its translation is CASSPLGGAEGEKLFF.

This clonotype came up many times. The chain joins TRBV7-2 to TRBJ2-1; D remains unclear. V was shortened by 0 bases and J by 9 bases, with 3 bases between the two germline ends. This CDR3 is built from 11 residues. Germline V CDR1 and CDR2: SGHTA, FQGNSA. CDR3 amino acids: CASSLASEQFF. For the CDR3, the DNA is TGTGCCAGCAGCTTAGCTAGTGAGCAGTTCTTC.

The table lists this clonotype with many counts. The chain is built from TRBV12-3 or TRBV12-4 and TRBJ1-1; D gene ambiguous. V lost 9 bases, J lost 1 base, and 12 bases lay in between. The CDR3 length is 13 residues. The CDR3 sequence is CASSGHQNTEAFF. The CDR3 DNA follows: TGTGCCAGTAGTGGGCATCAGAACACTGAAGCTTTCTTT.

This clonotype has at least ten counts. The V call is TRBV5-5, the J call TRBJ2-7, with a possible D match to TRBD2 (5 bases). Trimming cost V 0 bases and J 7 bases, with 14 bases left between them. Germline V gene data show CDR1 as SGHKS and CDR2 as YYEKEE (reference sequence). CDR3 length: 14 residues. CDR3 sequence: CASSLAGLAGEQYV. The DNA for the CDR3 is TGTGCCAGCAGCTTGGCTGGTCTAGCTGGGGAGCAGTACGTC.

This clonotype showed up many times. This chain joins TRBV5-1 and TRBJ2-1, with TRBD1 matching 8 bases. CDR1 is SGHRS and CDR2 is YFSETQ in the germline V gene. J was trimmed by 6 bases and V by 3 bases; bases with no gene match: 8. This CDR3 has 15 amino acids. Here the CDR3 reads CASSSGTGSTNEQFF. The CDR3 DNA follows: TGCGCCAGCAGCTCCGGGACAGGTTCGACCAATGAGCAGTTCTTC.

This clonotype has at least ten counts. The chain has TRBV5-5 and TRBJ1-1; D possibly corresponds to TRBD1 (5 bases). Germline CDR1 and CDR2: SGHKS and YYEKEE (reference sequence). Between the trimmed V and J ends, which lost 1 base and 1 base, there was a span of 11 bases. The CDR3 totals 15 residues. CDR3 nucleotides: TGTGCCAGCAGCTTGCTGCCCGACAGGAACACTGAAGCTTTCTTT. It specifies CASSLLPDRNTEAFF.

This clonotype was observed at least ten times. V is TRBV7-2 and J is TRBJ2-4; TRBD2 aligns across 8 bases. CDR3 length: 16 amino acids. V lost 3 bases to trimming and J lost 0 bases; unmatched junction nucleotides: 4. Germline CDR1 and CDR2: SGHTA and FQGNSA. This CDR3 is CASSLPGGLAKNIQYF. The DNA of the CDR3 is TGTGCCAGCAGCTTGCCGGGGGGGCTAGCCAAAAACATTCAGTACTTC.

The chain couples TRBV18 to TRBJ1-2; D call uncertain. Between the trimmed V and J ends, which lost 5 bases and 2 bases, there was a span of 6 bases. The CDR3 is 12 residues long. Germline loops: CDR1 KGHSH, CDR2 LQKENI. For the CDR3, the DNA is TGTGCCAGCTCAACAGACAACTATGGCTACACCTTC. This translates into CASSTDNYGYTF.

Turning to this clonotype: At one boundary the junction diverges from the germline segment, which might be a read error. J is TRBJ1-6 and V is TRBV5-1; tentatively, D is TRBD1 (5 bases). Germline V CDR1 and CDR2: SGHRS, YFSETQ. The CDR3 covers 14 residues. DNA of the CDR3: TGCGCCAGCAGCATCGGGACGGTCTATTCAACCCTCAACTTT. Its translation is CASSIGTVYSTLNF.

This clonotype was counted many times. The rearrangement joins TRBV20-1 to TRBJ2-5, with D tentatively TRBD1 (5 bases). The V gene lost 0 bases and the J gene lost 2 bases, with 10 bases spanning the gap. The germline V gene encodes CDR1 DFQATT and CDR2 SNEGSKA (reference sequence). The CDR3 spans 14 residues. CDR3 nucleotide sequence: TGCAGTGCTAGAGACCGGAGACAGCAAGAGACCCAGTACTTC. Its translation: CSARDRRQQETQYF.